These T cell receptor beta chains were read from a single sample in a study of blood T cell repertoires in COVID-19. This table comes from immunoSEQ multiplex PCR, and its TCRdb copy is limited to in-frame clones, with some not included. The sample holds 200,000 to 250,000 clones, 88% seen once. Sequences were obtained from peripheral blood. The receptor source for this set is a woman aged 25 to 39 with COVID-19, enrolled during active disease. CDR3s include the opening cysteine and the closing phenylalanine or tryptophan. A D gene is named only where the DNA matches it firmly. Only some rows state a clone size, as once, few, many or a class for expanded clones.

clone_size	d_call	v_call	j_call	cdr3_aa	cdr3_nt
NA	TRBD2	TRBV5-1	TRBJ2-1	CASSLGGGAQWSYNEQFF	TGCGCCAGCAGCTTAGGCGGGGGGGCCCAATGGTCCTACAATGAGCAGTTCTTC
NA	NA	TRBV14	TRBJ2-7	CASSQGTWQVGPSYEQYF	TGTGCCAGCAGCCAAGGGACTTGGCAGGTGGGTCCCTCCTACGAGCAGTACTTC
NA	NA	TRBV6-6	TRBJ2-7	CASSQKQGGDYEQYF	TGTGCCAGCAGTCAAAAACAGGGAGGGGACTACGAGCAGTACTTC
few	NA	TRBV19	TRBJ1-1	CASSIRGRSGDTEAFF	TGTGCCAGTAGTATCCGGGGTCGGAGTGGGGACACTGAAGCTTTCTTT
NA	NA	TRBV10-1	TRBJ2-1	CASSPTVGFGYNEQFF	TGCGCCAGCAGTCCTACAGTTGGGTTTGGGTACAATGAGCAGTTCTTC
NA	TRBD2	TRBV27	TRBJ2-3	CASSPLTSGKPDTQYF	TGTGCCAGCAGTCCTCTGACTAGCGGGAAGCCAGATACGCAGTATTTT
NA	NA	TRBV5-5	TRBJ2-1	CASSLIIGDYNEQFF	TGTGCCAGCAGCTTGATCATCGGGGACTACAATGAGCAGTTCTTC
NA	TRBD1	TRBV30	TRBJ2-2	CAWNIQGAGGELFF	TGTGCCTGGAACATACAGGGGGCCGGCGGGGAGCTGTTTTTT
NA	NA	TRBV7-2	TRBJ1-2	CASSLASGTWNYGYTF	TGTGCCAGCAGCTTAGCTTCCGGGACATGGAACTATGGCTACACCTTC
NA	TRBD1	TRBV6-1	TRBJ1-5	CASSEIRGQVTSNQPQHF	TGTGCCAGCAGCGAAATCAGAGGACAGGTCACTAGCAATCAGCCCCAGCATTTT
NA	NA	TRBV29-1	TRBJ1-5	CSVAKGEAGQPQHF	TGCAGCGTTGCTAAAGGGGAGGCAGGGCAGCCCCAGCATTTT
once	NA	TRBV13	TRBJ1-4	CASSSSRASEKLFF	TGTGCCAGCAGCTCGTCGCGCGCATCGGAAAAACTGTTTTTT
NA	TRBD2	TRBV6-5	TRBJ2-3	CASRKLAARTDTQYF	TGTGCCAGCAGAAAACTAGCGGCTCGAACAGATACGCAGTATTTT
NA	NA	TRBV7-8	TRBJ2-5	CASTRGEETQYF	TGTGCCAGCACCCGGGGAGAGGAGACCCAGTACTTC
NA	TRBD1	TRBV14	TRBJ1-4	CASTDRRNEKLFF	TGTGCCAGCACGGACAGGCGAAATGAAAAACTGTTTTTT
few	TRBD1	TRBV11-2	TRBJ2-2	CASRQNRGIRTGELFF	TGTGCCAGCAGACAAAACAGGGGAATAAGGACCGGGGAGCTGTTTTTT
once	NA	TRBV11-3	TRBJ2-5	CASSLYDTGVQETQYF	TGTGCCAGCAGCTTATATGACACGGGGGTCCAAGAGACCCAGTACTTC
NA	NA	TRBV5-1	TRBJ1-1	CASSPGRDKTSEAFF	TGCGCCAGCAGCCCCGGACGGGACAAGACAAGTGAAGCTTTCTTT
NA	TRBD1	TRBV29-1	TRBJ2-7	CSVEESGTGYEQYF	TGCAGCGTTGAAGAGTCCGGGACAGGCTACGAGCAGTACTTC
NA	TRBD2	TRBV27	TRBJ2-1	CASGKTSGTVEQFF	TGTGCCAGCGGAAAGACTAGCGGGACCGTTGAGCAGTTCTTC
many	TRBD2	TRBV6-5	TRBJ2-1	CASSYGREGNEQFF	TGTGCCAGCAGTTACGGGCGGGAGGGCAATGAGCAGTTCTTC
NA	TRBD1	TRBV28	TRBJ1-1	CASSATGVRLGLTEAFF	TGTGCCAGCAGTGCGACAGGGGTTCGTCTGGGATTGACTGAAGCTTTCTTT
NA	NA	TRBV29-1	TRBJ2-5	CSVVSRGETQYF	TGCAGCGTTGTTTCCAGGGGAGAGACCCAGTACTTC
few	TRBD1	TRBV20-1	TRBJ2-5	CSASKPQGRETQYF	TGCAGTGCTAGTAAACCACAGGGGCGAGAGACCCAGTACTTC
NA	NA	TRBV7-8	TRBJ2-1	CASSLVRAGSSYNEQFF	TGTGCCAGCAGCTTAGTCCGGGCGGGGAGCTCCTACAATGAGCAGTTCTTC
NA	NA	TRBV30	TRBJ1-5	CAWSAAPGTGDQPQHF	TGTGCCTGGAGCGCCGCCCCAGGGACGGGGGATCAGCCCCAGCATTTT
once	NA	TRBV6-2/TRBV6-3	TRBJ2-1	CASSGRGAHRDNEQFF	TGTGCCAGCAGTGGCAGGGGGGCCCATAGAGACAATGAGCAGTTCTTC
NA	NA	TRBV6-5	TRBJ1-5	CASRRWGGSNQPQHF	TGTGCCAGCAGGAGATGGGGGGGGAGCAATCAGCCCCAGCATTTT
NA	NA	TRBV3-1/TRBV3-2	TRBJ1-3	CASSSQGNTIYF	TGTGCCAGCAGTTCACAGGGAAACACCATATATTTT
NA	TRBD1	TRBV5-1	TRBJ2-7	CASSSRQGPYEQYF	TGCGCCAGCAGCTCCAGACAGGGGCCCTACGAGCAGTACTTC
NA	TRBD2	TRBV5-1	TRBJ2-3	CASSLVAGVPDTQYF	TGCGCCAGCAGCTTGGTAGCGGGGGTCCCGGATACGCAGTATTTT
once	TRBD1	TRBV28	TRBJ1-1	CASYRGRGAEAFF	TGTGCCAGCTACAGGGGGCGAGGGGCTGAAGCTTTCTTT